The sequence of this T cell receptor (beta chain) was determined in a study of identical twins. J was trimmed by 3 bases and V by 5 bases; bases with no gene match: 7. CDR1 and CDR2 from the germline V gene are MNHEY and SMNVEV (reference sequence). CDR3 length equals 14 residues. Of note for this clonotype: Its target is unknown.

Template switching introduced a universal primer site, and the cDNA bore unique molecular identifiers. TCRdb reanalysed the 5' RACE reads using MiXCR and keeps one entry per CDR3 protein. The table lists around 530,000 distinct CDR3 sequences, roughly 15% of them singletons, with around 0.4% in the top ten. Findings and limits, study-wide: The authors noted that invariant MAIT and iNKT cells could partly confound zero-insertion analyses. Insertion counts were lower in abundant cord blood beta clonotypes, a trend that memory repertoires did not show.

These data also formed part of another study, on yellow fever vaccine responses in identical twins.

Sequencing was done on a sample of CD4+ T cells sorted from blood. The chain carries TRBV27 and TRBJ2-7; 7 nucleotides align to TRBD2. The sequence came from a woman younger than 30 in good health. Written as DNA, the CDR3 is TGTGCCAGCAGTCTGCGGGAGTTGGACTACGAGCAGTACTTC. It translates to CASSLRELDYEQYF.